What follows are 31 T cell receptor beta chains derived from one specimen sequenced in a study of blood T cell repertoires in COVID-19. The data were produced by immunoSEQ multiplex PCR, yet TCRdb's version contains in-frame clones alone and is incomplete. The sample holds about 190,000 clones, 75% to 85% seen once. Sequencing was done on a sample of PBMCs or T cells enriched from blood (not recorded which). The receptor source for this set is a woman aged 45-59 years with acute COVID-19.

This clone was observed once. The CDR3 region is CASSSTLDTYEQYV. The CDR3 DNA reads as TGTGCCAGCAGTTCAACCCTCGACACCTACGAGCAGTACGTC. The chain recombines TRBV6-5 with TRBJ2-7; no reliable D call. V lost 4 bases and J 2 bases, leaving 12 bases between the germline ends. Per germline, CDR1 MNHEY and CDR2 SVGAGI. This CDR3 has 14 amino acids.

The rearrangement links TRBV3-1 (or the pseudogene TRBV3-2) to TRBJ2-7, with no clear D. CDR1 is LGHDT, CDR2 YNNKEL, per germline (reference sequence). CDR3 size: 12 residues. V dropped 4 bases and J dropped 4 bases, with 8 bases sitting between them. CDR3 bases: TGTGCCAGCAGCCTTCTGACTTACGAGCAGTACGTC. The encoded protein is CASSLLTYEQYV.

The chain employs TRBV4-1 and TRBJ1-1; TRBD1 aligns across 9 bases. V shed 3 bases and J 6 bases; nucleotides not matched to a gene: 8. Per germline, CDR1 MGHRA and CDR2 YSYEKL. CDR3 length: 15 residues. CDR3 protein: CASSHNRGRASEAFF. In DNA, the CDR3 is TGCGCCAGCAGCCACAACAGGGGGCGGGCGTCTGAAGCTTTCTTT.

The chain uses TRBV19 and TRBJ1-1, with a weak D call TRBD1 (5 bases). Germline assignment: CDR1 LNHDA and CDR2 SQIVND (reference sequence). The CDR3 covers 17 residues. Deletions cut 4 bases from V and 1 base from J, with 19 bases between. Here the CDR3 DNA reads TGTGCCAGTAGTAACCCCCCGGGGGGTTCGGGGAACACTGAAGCTTTCTTT. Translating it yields CASSNPPGGSGNTEAFF.

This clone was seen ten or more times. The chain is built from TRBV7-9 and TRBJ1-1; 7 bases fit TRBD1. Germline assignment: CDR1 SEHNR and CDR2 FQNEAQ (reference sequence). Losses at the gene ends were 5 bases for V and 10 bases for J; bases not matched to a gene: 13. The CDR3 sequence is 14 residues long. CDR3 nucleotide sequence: TGTGCCAGCAGCAGGGACAGCCCGAGGGTCGGAGCTTTCTTT. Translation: CASSRDSPRVGAFF.

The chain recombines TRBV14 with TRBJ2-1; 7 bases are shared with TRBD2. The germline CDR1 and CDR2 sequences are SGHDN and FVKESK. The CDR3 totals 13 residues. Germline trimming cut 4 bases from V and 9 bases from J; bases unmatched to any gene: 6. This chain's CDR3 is CASSRAGVIEQFF. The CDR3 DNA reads TGTGCCAGCAGCCGGGCGGGGGTGATTGAGCAGTTCTTC.

The DNA of the CDR3 is TGTGCCAGCAGCCGGGGACAGGGGTTCTATGGCTACACCTTC. As protein: CASSRGQGFYGYTF. The rearrangement joins TRBV5-8 to TRBJ1-2, with TRBD1 matching over 10 bases. Germline trimming cut 4 bases from V and 4 bases from J; bases unmatched to any gene: 4. The CDR3 length is 14 residues. From germline, CDR1 is SGHTS and CDR2 YDEGEE.

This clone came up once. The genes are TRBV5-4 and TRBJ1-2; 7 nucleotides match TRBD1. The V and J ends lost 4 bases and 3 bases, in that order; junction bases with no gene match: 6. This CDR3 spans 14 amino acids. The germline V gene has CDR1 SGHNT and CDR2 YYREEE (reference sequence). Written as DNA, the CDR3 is TGTGCCAGCAGCGAGGACAGGCTCTACTATGGCTACACCTTC. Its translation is CASSEDRLYYGYTF.

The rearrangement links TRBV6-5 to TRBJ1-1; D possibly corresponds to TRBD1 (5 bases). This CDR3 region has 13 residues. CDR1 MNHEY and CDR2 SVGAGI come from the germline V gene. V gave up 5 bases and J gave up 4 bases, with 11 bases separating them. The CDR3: CASSLGARTEAFF. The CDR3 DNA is TGTGCCAGCAGTCTAGGGGCCCGCACTGAAGCTTTCTTT.

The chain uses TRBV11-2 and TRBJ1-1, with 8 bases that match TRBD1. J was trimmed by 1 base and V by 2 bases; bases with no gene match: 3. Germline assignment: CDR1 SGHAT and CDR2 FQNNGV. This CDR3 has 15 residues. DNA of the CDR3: TGTGCCAGCAGCTTACAGGGGGCAAGGAACACTGAAGCTTTCTTT. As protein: CASSLQGARNTEAFF.

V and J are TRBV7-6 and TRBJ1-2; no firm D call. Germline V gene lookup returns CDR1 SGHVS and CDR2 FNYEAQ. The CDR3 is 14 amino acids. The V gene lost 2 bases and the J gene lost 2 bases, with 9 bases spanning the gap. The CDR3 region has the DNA TGTGCCAGCAGCTTATCGGAGGCCAACTATGGCTACACCTTC. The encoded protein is CASSLSEANYGYTF.

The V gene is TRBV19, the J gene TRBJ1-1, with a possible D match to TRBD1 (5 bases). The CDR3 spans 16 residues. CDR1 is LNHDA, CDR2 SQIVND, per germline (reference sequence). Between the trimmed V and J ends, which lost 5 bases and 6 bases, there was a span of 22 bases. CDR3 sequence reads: CASSRLMGRGSPEAFF. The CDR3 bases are TGTGCCAGTAGTCGCTTAATGGGAAGGGGAAGCCCTGAAGCTTTCTTT. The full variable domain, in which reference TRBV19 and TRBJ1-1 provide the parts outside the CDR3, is DGGITQSPKYLFRKEGQNVTLSCEQNLNHDAMYWYRQDPGQGLRLIYYSQIVNDFQKGDIAEGYSVSREKKESFPLTVTSAQKNPTAFYLCASSRLMGRGSPEAFFGQGTRLTVV.

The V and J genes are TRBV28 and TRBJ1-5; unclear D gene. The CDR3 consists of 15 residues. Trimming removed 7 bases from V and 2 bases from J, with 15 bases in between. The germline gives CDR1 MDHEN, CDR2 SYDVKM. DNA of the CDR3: TGTGCCAGCACCGCACAAACCGAAGGCAATCAGCCCCAGCATTTT. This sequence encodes CASTAQTEGNQPQHF.

Written as DNA, the CDR3 is TGTGCCAGTAGTGTCCTGACAGGGGCCGGATATAGCAATCAGCCCCAGCATTTT. It codes for CASSVLTGAGYSNQPQHF. V usage is TRBV19 and J usage is TRBJ1-5; the match to TRBD1 covers 8 bases. V shed 5 bases and J 0 bases; nucleotides not matched to a gene: 12. This CDR3 comprises 18 residues. Per germline, CDR1 LNHDA and CDR2 SQIVND (reference sequence).

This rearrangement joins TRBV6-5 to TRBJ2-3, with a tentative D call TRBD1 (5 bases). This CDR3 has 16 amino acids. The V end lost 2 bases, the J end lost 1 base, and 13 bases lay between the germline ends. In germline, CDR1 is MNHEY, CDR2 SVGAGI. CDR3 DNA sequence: TGTGCCAGCAGTTACACCCAGGGCCTAGGCACAGATACGCAGTATTTT. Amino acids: CASSYTQGLGTDTQYF.

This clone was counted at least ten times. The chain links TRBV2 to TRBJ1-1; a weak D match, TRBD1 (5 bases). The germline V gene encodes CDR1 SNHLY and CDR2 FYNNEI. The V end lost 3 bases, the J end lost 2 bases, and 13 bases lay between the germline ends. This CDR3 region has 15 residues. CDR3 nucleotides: TGTGCCAGCAGTGATACCCCGACAGTCAACACTGAAGCTTTCTTT. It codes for CASSDTPTVNTEAFF.

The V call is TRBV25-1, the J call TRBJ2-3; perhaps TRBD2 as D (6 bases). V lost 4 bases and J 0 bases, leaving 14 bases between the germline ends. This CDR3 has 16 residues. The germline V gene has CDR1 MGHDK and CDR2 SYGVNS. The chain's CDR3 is CASSVGGAGSTDTQYF. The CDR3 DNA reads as TGTGCCAGCAGTGTAGGAGGGGCAGGGAGCACAGATACGCAGTATTTT.

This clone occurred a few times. The CDR3 region is CASSTPAGAGDTQYF. In DNA, the CDR3 is TGTGCCAGCAGTACCCCAGCGGGGGCAGGAGATACGCAGTATTTT. The chain combines TRBV2 with TRBJ2-3, with 8 bases aligning to TRBD2. The V segment lost 5 bases and the J segment 5 bases; nucleotides outside the gene matches: 9. Germline values: CDR1 SNHLY, CDR2 FYNNEI. The CDR3 contains 15 residues.

CDR3 residues: CASSQGLINQPQHF. In DNA form, the CDR3 reads TGTGCCAGCAGCCAAGGACTTATAAATCAGCCCCAGCATTTT. The V call is TRBV3-1 (or the pseudogene TRBV3-2), the J call TRBJ1-5; unclear D gene. The CDR3 contains 14 residues. Trimming took 1 base from V and 4 from J, leaving 8 bases between them. CDR1 and CDR2 from the germline V gene are LGHDT and YNNKEL (reference sequence).

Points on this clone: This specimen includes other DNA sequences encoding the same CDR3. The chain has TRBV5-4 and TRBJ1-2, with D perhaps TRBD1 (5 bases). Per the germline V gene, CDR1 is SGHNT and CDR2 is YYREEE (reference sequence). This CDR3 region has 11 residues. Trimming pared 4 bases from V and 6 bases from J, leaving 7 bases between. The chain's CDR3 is CASSLRDGYTF. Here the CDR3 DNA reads TGTGCCAGCAGCCTCAGGGATGGCTACACCTTC.

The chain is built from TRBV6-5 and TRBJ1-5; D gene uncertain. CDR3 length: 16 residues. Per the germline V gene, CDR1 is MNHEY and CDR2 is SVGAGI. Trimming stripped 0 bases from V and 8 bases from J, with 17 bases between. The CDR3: CASSYSHVRGVEPQHF. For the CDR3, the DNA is TGTGCCAGCAGTTACTCCCACGTCCGGGGTGTGGAGCCCCAGCATTTT.

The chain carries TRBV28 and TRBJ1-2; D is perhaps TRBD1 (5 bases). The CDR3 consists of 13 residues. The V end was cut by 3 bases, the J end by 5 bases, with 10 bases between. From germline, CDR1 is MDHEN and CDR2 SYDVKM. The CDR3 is CASSFDSTYGYTF. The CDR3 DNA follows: TGTGCCAGCAGTTTTGACAGCACTTATGGCTACACCTTC.

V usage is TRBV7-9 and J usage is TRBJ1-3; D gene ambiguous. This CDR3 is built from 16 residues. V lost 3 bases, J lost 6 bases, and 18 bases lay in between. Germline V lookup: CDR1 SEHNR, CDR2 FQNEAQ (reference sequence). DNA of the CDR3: TGTGCCAGCAGCTTTTTTCTCTTCGGAGAGCTAAACACCATATATTTT. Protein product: CASSFFLFGELNTIYF.

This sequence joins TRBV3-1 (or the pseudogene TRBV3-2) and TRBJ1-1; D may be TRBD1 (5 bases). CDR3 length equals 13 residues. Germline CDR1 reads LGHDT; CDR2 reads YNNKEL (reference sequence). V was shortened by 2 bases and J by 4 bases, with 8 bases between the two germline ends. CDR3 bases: TGTGCCAGCAGCCAAAGGGGTGGCACTGAAGCTTTCTTT. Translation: CASSQRGGTEAFF.

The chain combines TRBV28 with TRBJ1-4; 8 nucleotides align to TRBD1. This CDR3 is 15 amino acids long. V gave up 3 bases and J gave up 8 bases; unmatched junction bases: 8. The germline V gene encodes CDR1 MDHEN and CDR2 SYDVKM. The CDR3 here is CASSFLTGGSEKLFF. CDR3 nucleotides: TGTGCCAGCAGTTTTCTTACAGGGGGGTCGGAAAAACTGTTTTTT.

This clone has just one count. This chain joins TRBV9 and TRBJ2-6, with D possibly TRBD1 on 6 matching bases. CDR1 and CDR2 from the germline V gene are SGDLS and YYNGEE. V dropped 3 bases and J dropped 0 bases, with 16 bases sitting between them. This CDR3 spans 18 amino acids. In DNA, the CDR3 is TGTGCCAGCAGCGCCGACTCAGGGGCATTCTCTGGGGCCAACGTCCTGACTTTC. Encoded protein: CASSADSGAFSGANVLTF.

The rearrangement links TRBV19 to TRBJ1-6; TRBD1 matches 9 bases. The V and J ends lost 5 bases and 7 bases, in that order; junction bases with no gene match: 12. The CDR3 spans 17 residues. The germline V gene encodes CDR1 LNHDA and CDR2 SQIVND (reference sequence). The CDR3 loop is CASSLPGQGGRNSPLHF. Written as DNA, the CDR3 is TGTGCCAGTAGTCTTCCGGGACAGGGCGGTAGGAATTCACCCCTCCACTTT.

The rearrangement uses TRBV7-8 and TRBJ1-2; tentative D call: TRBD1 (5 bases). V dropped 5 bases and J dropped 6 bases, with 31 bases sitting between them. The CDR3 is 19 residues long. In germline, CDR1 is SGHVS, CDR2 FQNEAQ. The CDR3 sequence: CASSRLIDVSATLGDGYTF. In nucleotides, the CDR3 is TGTGCCAGCAGCCGATTAATCGACGTGTCGGCTACTTTAGGGGATGGCTACACCTTC. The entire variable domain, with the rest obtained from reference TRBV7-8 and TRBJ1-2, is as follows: GAGVSQSPRYKVAKRGQDVALRCDPISGHVSLFWYQQALGQGPEFLTYFQNEAQLDKSGLPSDRFFAERPEGSVSTLKIQRTQQEDSAVYLCASSRLIDVSATLGDGYTFGSGTRLTVV.

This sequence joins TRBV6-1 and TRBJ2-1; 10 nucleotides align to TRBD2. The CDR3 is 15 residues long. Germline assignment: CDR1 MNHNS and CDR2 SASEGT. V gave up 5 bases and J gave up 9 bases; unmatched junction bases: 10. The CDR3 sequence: CASSPLAGVSSEQFF. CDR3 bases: TGTGCCAGCAGTCCGCTAGCGGGGGTCTCCTCTGAGCAGTTCTTC.

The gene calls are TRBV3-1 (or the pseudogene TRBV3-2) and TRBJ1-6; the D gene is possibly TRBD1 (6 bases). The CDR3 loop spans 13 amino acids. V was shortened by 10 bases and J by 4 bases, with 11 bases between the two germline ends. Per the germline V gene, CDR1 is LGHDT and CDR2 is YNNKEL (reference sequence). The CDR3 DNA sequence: TGTGCCACCCAGGGGCCTTATAATTCACCCCTCCACTTT. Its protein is CATQGPYNSPLHF.

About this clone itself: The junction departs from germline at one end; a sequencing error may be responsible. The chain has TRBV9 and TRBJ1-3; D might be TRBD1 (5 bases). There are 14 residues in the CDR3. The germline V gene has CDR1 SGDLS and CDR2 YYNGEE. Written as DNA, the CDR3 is TGTGCCAGCACCGTAACCGGGGAGGGGAACACCATATATTTT. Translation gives CASTVTGEGNTIYF. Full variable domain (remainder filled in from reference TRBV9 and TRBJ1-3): DSGVTQTPKHLITATGQRVTLRCSPRSGDLSVYWYQQSLDQGLQFLIQYYNGEERAKGNILERFSAQQFPDLHSELNLSSLELGDSALYFCASTVTGEGNTIYFGEGSWLTVV.